This TCR beta chain was identified during a study of blood T cells in healthy people across ages. Primed by a sample-barcoded 5' primer and a J-beta primer mix, a second PCR proceeded for about 6 to 11 cycles. TCRdb re-called the 5' RACE reads with MiXCR, one entry per CDR3 protein. In the table there are approximately 760,000 distinct CDR3 sequences, 20% to 30% of which are singletons. Donor samples were obtained from healthy Caucasian individuals from Russia, aged about 6 to 90. Per individual sample, total RNA of at least 5 micrograms was extracted. This clonotype was observed a few times. The CDR3 extends over 16 amino acids. The germline gives CDR1 ENHRY, CDR2 SYGVKD. V shed 0 bases and J 5 bases; nucleotides not matched to a gene: 9. The sample was also linked to a second study, of T cells of mothers and their children.

The chain has TRBV10-3 and TRBJ2-5; 7 nucleotides match TRBD2. The source of this sequence is a boy younger than 18 in good health. The sequenced sample was blood. Written as DNA, the CDR3 is TGTGCCATCAGTGAGTCGAGTCGGACTAGTACCGAGACCCAGTACTTC. It yields the protein CAISESSRTSTETQYF.